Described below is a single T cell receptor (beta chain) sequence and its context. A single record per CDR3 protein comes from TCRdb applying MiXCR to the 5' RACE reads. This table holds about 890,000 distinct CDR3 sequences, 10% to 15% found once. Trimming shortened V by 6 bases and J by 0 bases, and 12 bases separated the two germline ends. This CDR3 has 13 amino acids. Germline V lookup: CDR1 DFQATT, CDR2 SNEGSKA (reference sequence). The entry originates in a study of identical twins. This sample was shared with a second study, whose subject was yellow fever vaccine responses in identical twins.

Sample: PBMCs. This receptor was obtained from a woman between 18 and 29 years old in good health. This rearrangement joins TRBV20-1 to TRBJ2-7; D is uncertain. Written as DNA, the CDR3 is TGCAGTGCCTGGGGTCCGACCTCCTACGAGCAGTACTTC. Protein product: CSAWGPTSYEQYF.